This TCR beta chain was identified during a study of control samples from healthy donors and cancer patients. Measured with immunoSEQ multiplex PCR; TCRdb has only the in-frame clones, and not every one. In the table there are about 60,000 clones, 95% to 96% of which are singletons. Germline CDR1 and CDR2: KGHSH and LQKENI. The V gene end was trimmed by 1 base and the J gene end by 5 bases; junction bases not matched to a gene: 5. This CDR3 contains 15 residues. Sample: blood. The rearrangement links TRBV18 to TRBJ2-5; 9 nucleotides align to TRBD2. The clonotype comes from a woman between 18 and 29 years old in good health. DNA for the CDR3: TGTGCCAGCTCACCACTAGCGGGGGCCCAGGAGACCCAGTACTTC. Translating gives CASSPLAGAQETQYF.